This T cell receptor beta chain was observed in a study of OX40 agonist ivuxolimab in advanced cancers. Study summary: Recorded diagnoses for dose-escalation patients were hepatocellular carcinoma, melanoma, renal cell or head and neck cancer. A mean age of roughly 66 years, range 23 to 79, was recorded, and approximately 85% were male.

Study-wide results and limits: CD8+ T cells (on average) carried more expanded clones than CD4+ T cells.

Regarding this clone: Its target is unknown.

The CDR3 is made up of 14 amino acids. The ends were cut back, 6 bases at V and 7 bases at J, with 19 bases in the middle. Germline CDR1 MNHEY, CDR2 SMNVEV (reference sequence). Assay used: immunoSEQ multiplex PCR; TCRdb lists only in-frame clones, some missing. The table shows 90,000 to 120,000 clones, with more than 85% occurring only once. The source material was CD4+ or CD8+ T cells sorted from blood, sampled in a trial of the OX40 agonist ivuxolimab. The receptor was derived from an adult with an advanced solid tumor such as melanoma, head and neck, liver or kidney cancer. J is TRBJ2-7 and V is TRBV27; D is tentatively TRBD1 or TRBD2 (5 bases each). The chain's CDR3 is CASSLGDSPGEQYF. CDR3 nucleotides: TGTGCCAGCAGCCTGGGCGACAGCCCGGGAGAGCAGTACTTC.